This T cell receptor beta chain was obtained from a study of resident and recirculating memory T cells in vitiligo. Study information: Samples were epidermis from two lesional and two nonlesional sites, plus PBMCs.

Clones were sequenced by immunoSEQ multiplex PCR, and TCRdb holds only the in-frame ones, with some missing. This sample has around 43,000 clones, with 85% to 95% found just once. Turning to this clone: Its target is not known.

Anyone treated within the previous three months was excluded. The study's findings and limits: TCR sequences were not conserved across biopsy sites or patients.

There are 14 residues in the CDR3. Germline V lookup: CDR1 PRHDT, CDR2 FYEKMQ (reference sequence). J gave up 3 bases and V 4 bases, and 5 bases lay outside the gene matches. Sequenced: blood. The clonotype comes from a male donor with vitiligo. V usage is TRBV13 and J usage is TRBJ2-7, with 8 bases aligning to TRBD2. This CDR3 reads CASSWGTSGYEQYF. The CDR3 DNA follows: TGTGCCAGCAGCTGGGGCACTAGCGGCTACGAGCAGTACTTC.